The 7 T cell receptor beta chains listed next were all sequenced from one sample in a study of PD-L1 blockade in urothelial cancer. Here immunoSEQ multiplex PCR was the method, and the copy in TCRdb shows in-frame clones only, minus some. The data hold 35,000 to 45,000 clones, with approximately 90% observed a single time. Noted time point: pretreatment peripheral blood. Specimen: PBMCs, collected around atezolizumab (anti-PD-L1) treatment. The receptors were sampled from a donor at least 40 years old with urothelial cancer.

The chain recombines TRBV30 with TRBJ2-5; tentative D call: TRBD1 (6 bases). This CDR3 has 14 amino acids. The ends were cut back, 5 bases at V and 5 bases at J, with 18 bases in the middle. Germline V gene data show CDR1 as GTSNPN and CDR2 as SVGIG (reference sequence). The CDR3 nucleotides read TGTGCCTGGCAGACAGGTACCCTTGGGGAGACCCAGTACTTC. It codes for CAWQTGTLGETQYF.

About this clone: At one boundary the junction diverges from the germline segment, which might be a read error. The chain couples TRBV6-6 to TRBJ2-7, with 9 bases fitting TRBD1. The CDR3 length is 12 residues. Germline assignment: CDR1 MNHNY and CDR2 SVGAGI (reference sequence). The chain's CDR3 is CASSYSGTGIAF. DNA of the CDR3: TGTGCCAGCAGTTACTCGGGGACAGGGATTGCCTTC.

The V call is TRBV7-8, the J call TRBJ2-7; 8 bases line up with TRBD1. The CDR3 spans 12 residues. V trimming: 2 bases; J trimming: 12 bases; junction bases outside the gene matches: 6. CDR1 SGHVS and CDR2 FQNEAQ come from the germline V gene. The CDR3 spells CASSLSTGEAYF. The CDR3 region has the DNA TGTGCCAGCAGCTTATCGACAGGGGAGGCGTACTTC.

The J gene is TRBJ1-1, the V gene TRBV5-1; 7 bases line up with TRBD1. The ends lost 2 bases at V and 4 bases at J; junction bases unmatched: 2. The CDR3 runs 13 residues. CDR1 and CDR2 (germline): SGHRS, YFSETQ. The CDR3 DNA sequence: TGCGCCAGCAGCTTACAGGGGCTCACTGAAGCTTTCTTT. Its protein product is CASSLQGLTEAFF.

V gene TRBV9 combines with J gene TRBJ1-2; D call uncertain. This CDR3 has 13 amino acids. Germline lookup yields CDR1 SGDLS and CDR2 YYNGEE. The V end was cut by 3 bases, the J end by 4 bases, with 10 bases between. CDR3 bases: TGTGCCAGCAGCGCCGAGGGCCTCTATGGCTACACCTTC. Protein product: CASSAEGLYGYTF.

V is TRBV9 and J is TRBJ2-7; 10 bases align to TRBD1. This CDR3 has 16 amino acids. Germline V gene lookup returns CDR1 SGDLS and CDR2 YYNGEE. V was clipped by 0 bases and J by 3 bases; unmatched bases: 6. The CDR3 loop is CASSVAPTGGYYEQYF. The CDR3 DNA sequence: TGTGCCAGCAGCGTAGCCCCGACAGGGGGCTACTACGAGCAGTACTTC.

This chain joins TRBV9 and TRBJ2-7; a possible D gene is TRBD2 (5 bases). From germline, CDR1 is SGDLS and CDR2 YYNGEE. This CDR3 comprises 14 residues. The V gene lost 2 bases and the J gene lost 5 bases, with 14 bases spanning the gap. The DNA of the CDR3 is TGTGCCAGCAGCGTGTCGCTAGCAGCGGACGAGCAGTACTTC. Translating it yields CASSVSLAADEQYF.